The next 32 T cell receptor beta chains were all read from a single sample in a study of blood T cell repertoires in COVID-19. TCRdb keeps only in-frame clones here, not all; method: immunoSEQ multiplex PCR. Seen here are roughly 300,000 clones, 75% to 95% observed once, and the top ten hold 6% to 7%. Sequences were obtained from peripheral blood. These receptors were collected from a woman between 25 and 40 years old with COVID-19, enrolled during active disease.

The chain combines TRBV30 with TRBJ1-2, with unresolved D. Germline CDR1 reads GTSNPN; CDR2 reads SVGIG (reference sequence). V was cut by 3 bases and J by 8 bases, with 10 bases left in between. This CDR3 region has 11 residues. In nucleotides, the CDR3 is TGTGCCTGGAGCTGGATAGCAGGCTACACCTTC. Amino acid sequence: CAWSWIAGYTF.

This rearrangement joins TRBV5-1 to TRBJ2-7; possibly TRBD2 for D (6 bases). The CDR3 totals 14 residues. V was cut by 1 base and J by 6 bases, with 14 bases left in between. In germline, CDR1 is SGHRS, CDR2 YFSETQ. CDR3 DNA sequence: TGCGCCAGCAGCTTGAGGAATGGGGGAGGCGAGCAGTACTTC. Protein: CASSLRNGGGEQYF.

The chain carries TRBV12-3 or TRBV12-4 and TRBJ2-2; TRBD2 matches 8 bases. With V trimmed by 6 bases and J by 3 bases, 0 bases remained unmatched. The CDR3 is 13 residues long. The CDR3 loop is CASRTSDTGELFF. The DNA of the CDR3 is TGTGCCAGCAGGACTAGCGACACCGGGGAGCTGTTTTTT.

This chain links TRBV28 with TRBJ2-1; perhaps TRBD1 as D (6 bases). The V and J ends lost 3 bases and 6 bases respectively, with 15 bases between them. This CDR3 region has 15 residues. Germline CDR1 is MDHEN and CDR2 is SYDVKM. CDR3 residues: CASSLAQGTVNEQFF. DNA for the CDR3: TGTGCCAGCAGTTTGGCGCAGGGGACGGTCAATGAGCAGTTCTTC.

The CDR3 coding sequence is TGTGCCAGTAGTATAGGTTCCAGGGGCGAGCAGTACTTC. As protein: CASSIGSRGEQYF. This chain links TRBV19 with TRBJ2-7; perhaps TRBD1 as D (6 bases). This CDR3 has 13 residues. CDR1 and CDR2 (germline): LNHDA, SQIVND (reference sequence). V was shortened by 1 base and J by 6 bases, with 10 bases between the two germline ends.

CDR3: CASSQKLYGDSGNTIYF. DNA for the CDR3: TGCGCCAGCAGCCAAAAGCTTTACGGAGACTCTGGAAACACCATATATTTT. The V gene is TRBV4-1, the J gene TRBJ1-3, with unresolved D. This CDR3 is built from 17 residues. The V gene's germline CDR1 is MGHRA and CDR2 YSYEKL. V lost 2 bases, J lost 0 bases, and 14 bases lay in between.

V and J are TRBV7-9 and TRBJ1-6; D remains ambiguous. Germline assignment: CDR1 SEHNR and CDR2 FQNEAQ (reference sequence). Trimming pared 4 bases from V and 5 bases from J, leaving 15 bases between. The CDR3 runs 16 residues. The CDR3 reads CASSWAGSGNNSPLHF. CDR3 DNA sequence: TGTGCCAGCAGCTGGGCGGGGTCGGGAAATAATTCACCCCTCCACTTT. Full variable domain (remainder filled in from reference TRBV7-9 and TRBJ1-6): DTGVSQNPRHKITKRGQNVTFRCDPISEHNRLYWYRQTLGQGPEFLTYFQNEAQLEKSRLLSDRFSAERPKGSFSTLEIQRTEQGDSAMYLCASSWAGSGNNSPLHFGNGTRLTVT.

This chain joins TRBV11-1 and TRBJ2-5; the D is unclear. Germline V gives CDR1 SGHAT, CDR2 FQDESV (reference sequence). CDR3 length: 13 amino acids. The germline V and J ends were trimmed by 3 bases and 2 bases, with 7 bases remaining between them. The CDR3 loop reads CASSFGRQETQYF. For the CDR3, the DNA is TGTGCCAGCAGCTTTGGGCGACAAGAGACCCAGTACTTC.

The chain couples TRBV28 to TRBJ1-5; 7 bases match TRBD1. Germline CDR1 reads MDHEN; CDR2 reads SYDVKM. The CDR3 covers 13 residues. Trimming removed 4 bases from V and 7 bases from J; junction bases left unmatched: 4. CDR3 residues: CASSSDRVQPQHF. The CDR3 DNA reads TGTGCCAGCAGTTCCGACAGGGTCCAGCCCCAGCATTTT.

This rearrangement joins TRBV6-5 to TRBJ2-2; tentatively, D is TRBD1 (6 bases). The V end was cut by 6 bases, the J end by 4 bases, with 12 bases between. The CDR3 consists of 14 residues. Germline V gene lookup returns CDR1 MNHEY and CDR2 SVGAGI. CDR3 protein: CASSRDRSTGELFF. The DNA for the CDR3 is TGTGCCAGCAGCCGCGACAGGAGCACCGGGGAGCTGTTTTTT.

In this sample, this clone turned up once. The V gene is TRBV27, the J gene TRBJ2-3; the match to TRBD2 covers 9 bases. Germline V gene data show CDR1 as MNHEY and CDR2 as SMNVEV (reference sequence). The CDR3 is 15 residues long. After removal of 5 bases from V and 5 bases from J, the junction contained 8 bases not matched to a gene. CDR3: CASSPPGGRGDTQYF. The CDR3 DNA reads as TGTGCCAGCAGTCCCCCAGGCGGGAGGGGAGATACGCAGTATTTT.

The chain combines TRBV18 with TRBJ2-5, with 14 bases lining up with TRBD2. Germline V gene lookup returns CDR1 KGHSH and CDR2 LQKENI. This CDR3 is built from 17 residues. V shed 2 bases, J shed 5 bases, and the junction held 7 bases outside the gene matches. The CDR3 protein is CASSPTGTSGRVETQYF. The DNA of the CDR3 is TGTGCCAGCTCACCAACCGGGACTAGCGGGAGAGTCGAGACCCAGTACTTC.

The rearrangement joins TRBV10-2 to TRBJ2-7, with 7 bases that match TRBD2. CDR1 and CDR2 (germline): WSHSY, SAAADI. CDR3 length: 15 residues. Trimming took 3 bases from V and 5 from J; bases not matched to a gene: 10. CDR3 nucleotides: TGCGCCAGCAGTGATGCGGGAGCGTCCCGGGACGAGCAGTACTTC. It is translated as CASSDAGASRDEQYF.

The chain combines TRBV24-1 with TRBJ1-2, with D unresolved. The CDR3 has 14 amino acids. The V and J ends lost 3 bases and 6 bases respectively, with 13 bases between them. CDR1 KGHDR and CDR2 SFDVKD come from the germline V gene. CDR3 nucleotides: TGTGCCACCAGTGATGTTGGGTGGGCAAATGGCTACACCTTC. It yields the protein CATSDVGWANGYTF.

The chain links TRBV7-2 to TRBJ2-1; weak D call: TRBD1 (6 bases). The CDR3 extends over 16 amino acids. CDR1 is SGHTA and CDR2 is FQGNSA in the germline V gene. V was clipped by 4 bases and J by 9 bases, with 22 bases between them. CDR3: CASSSPPGLGGSEQFF. The DNA of the CDR3 is TGTGCCAGCAGCTCTCCCCCGGGTCTTGGGGGCAGTGAGCAGTTCTTC. Full variable domain (rest looked up from reference TRBV7-2 and TRBJ2-1): GAGVSQSPSNKVTEKGKDVELRCDPISGHTALYWYRQSLGQGLEFLIYFQGNSAPDKSGLPSDRFSAERTGGSVSTLTIQRTQQEDSAVYLCASSSPPGLGGSEQFFGPGTRLTVL.

The J gene is TRBJ2-5, the V gene TRBV10-3; D unclear. The CDR3 runs to 12 residues. CDR1 ENHRY and CDR2 SYGVKD come from the germline V gene. V shed 4 bases and J shed 1 base, with 4 bases lying between them. For the CDR3, the DNA is TGTGCCATCAGTGCTAGCCAAGAGACCCAGTACTTC. Protein sequence: CAISASQETQYF.

This clone appeared once. The chain combines TRBV28 with TRBJ1-1, with D possibly matching TRBD1 (5 bases). This CDR3 has 16 residues. With 1 base removed from V and 1 base from J, the gap between germline ends came to 13 bases. The V gene's germline CDR1 is MDHEN and CDR2 SYDVKM. The CDR3 is CASSLSASGWNTEAFF. CDR3 sequence (DNA): TGTGCCAGCAGTTTATCGGCCTCAGGGTGGAACACTGAAGCTTTCTTT.

CDR3 protein: CASSESPRGLTEAFF. CDR3 bases: TGTGCCAGCAGTGAATCCCCAAGGGGGCTTACTGAAGCTTTCTTT. This chain connects TRBV2 to TRBJ1-1, with TRBD1 identical over 7 bases. The CDR3 runs to 15 residues. The V and J ends lost 2 bases and 5 bases, in that order; junction bases with no gene match: 8. Per germline, CDR1 SNHLY and CDR2 FYNNEI.

For this clone: This specimen includes other DNA sequences encoding the same CDR3. This chain uses TRBV29-1 with TRBJ1-5; 7 bases are a match to TRBD1. The CDR3 consists of 12 residues. Germline V CDR1 and CDR2: SQVTM, ANQGSEA. The junction had 3 bases not matched to a gene; V was cut back by 6 bases and J by 4 bases. The CDR3 sequence is CSVRDSNQPQHF. The CDR3, as DNA: TGCAGCGTCCGGGACAGTAATCAGCCCCAGCATTTT.

This clone is a singleton in its sample. This rearrangement joins TRBV19 to TRBJ2-1, with 12 bases identical to TRBD2. The CDR3 has 18 residues. Trimming at V came to 2 bases and at J to 1 base, leaving 6 bases not matched to a gene. Germline V gene lookup returns CDR1 LNHDA and CDR2 SQIVND (reference sequence). CDR3 bases: TGTGCCAGTAGTATACGACTAGCGGGAGCCCCGTCCTACAATGAGCAGTTCTTC. It is translated as CASSIRLAGAPSYNEQFF.

V and J are TRBV7-9 and TRBJ1-2; 7 bases fit TRBD1. J gave up 7 bases and V 5 bases, and 7 bases lay outside the gene matches. The CDR3 length is 13 residues. Germline CDR1 is SEHNR and CDR2 is FQNEAQ (reference sequence). Written as DNA, the CDR3 is TGTGCCAGCAGCCCTGGACAGGCCTTTGGCTACACCTTC. Its translation is CASSPGQAFGYTF.

This rearrangement joins TRBV18 to TRBJ2-1; 7 bases fit TRBD1. Per the germline V gene, CDR1 is KGHSH and CDR2 is LQKENI. CDR3 length: 19 residues. V was pared by 2 bases and J by 6 bases, with 19 bases of the junction left unmatched. The CDR3 here is CASSPSPPRRFRQGNEQFF. Written as DNA, the CDR3 is TGTGCCAGCTCACCATCCCCACCCCGTCGTTTTAGACAGGGCAATGAGCAGTTCTTC.

The chain uses TRBV10-1 and TRBJ2-7; 11 bases fit TRBD2. Germline values: CDR1 WNHNN, CDR2 SYGVQD (reference sequence). The CDR3 spans 18 residues. J lost 5 bases, V lost 3 bases, and 15 bases had no gene match. The CDR3 here is CASSDGLAGGVFFDEQYF. Written as DNA, the CDR3 is TGCGCCAGCAGTGACGGACTAGCGGGTGGTGTTTTTTTTGACGAGCAGTACTTC.

Turning to this clone: The junction departs from germline at one end; a sequencing error may be responsible. The chain employs TRBV18 and TRBJ1-1, with 7 nucleotides matching TRBD1. CDR3 size: 14 residues. Germline assignment: CDR1 KGHSH and CDR2 LQKENI. The chain's CDR3 is CASSPQGSNTEAFF. In DNA, the CDR3 is TGTGCCAGCTCCCCACAGGGGTCGAACACTGAAGCTTTCTTT. Using reference TRBV18 and TRBJ1-1 for the parts outside the CDR3, the full variable domain is NAGVMQNPRHLVRRRGQEARLRCSPMKGHSHVYWYRQLPEEGLKFMVYLQKENIIDESGMPKERFSAEFPKEGPSILRIQQVVRGDSAAYFCASSPQGSNTEAFFGQGTRLTVV.

V and J are TRBV28 and TRBJ1-5, with a tentative D call TRBD1 (5 bases). Germline assignment: CDR1 MDHEN and CDR2 SYDVKM. With 1 base removed from V and 3 bases from J, the gap between germline ends came to 7 bases. The CDR3 is made up of 14 amino acids. Here the CDR3 reads CASSLSGLNQPQHF. The CDR3 DNA sequence: TGTGCCAGCAGTTTATCGGGACTCAATCAGCCCCAGCATTTT.

The V gene is TRBV6-5, the J gene TRBJ2-1; no clear D gene. Trimming stripped 6 bases from V and 5 bases from J, with 17 bases between. Germline V gene data show CDR1 as MNHEY and CDR2 as SVGAGI. This CDR3 comprises 15 residues. In DNA, the CDR3 is TGTGCCAGCAGACTCCGACCGACTCCCAACAATGAGCAGTTCTTC. This codes for CASRLRPTPNNEQFF.

The chain is built from TRBV19 and TRBJ1-1; TRBD1 matches at 8 bases. This CDR3 region has 14 residues. The germline V gene encodes CDR1 LNHDA and CDR2 SQIVND (reference sequence). With 5 bases clipped from V and 8 bases from J, the junction kept 10 bases outside the gene matches. The CDR3 sequence is CASSLGQGQHEAFF. As DNA, the CDR3 is TGTGCCAGTAGTCTCGGACAGGGTCAACACGAAGCTTTCTTT. Using reference TRBV19 and TRBJ1-1 for the parts outside the CDR3, the full variable domain is DGGITQSPKYLFRKEGQNVTLSCEQNLNHDAMYWYRQDPGQGLRLIYYSQIVNDFQKGDIAEGYSVSREKKESFPLTVTSAQKNPTAFYLCASSLGQGQHEAFFGQGTRLTVV.

The genes are TRBV18 and TRBJ2-7, with 7 bases lining up with TRBD1. CDR3 length: 15 amino acids. Unmatched junction bases numbered 4, after V lost 0 bases and J lost 2 bases. Germline V CDR1 and CDR2: KGHSH, LQKENI. CDR3 DNA: TGTGCCAGCTCACCACCGAACGGACAGGCCTACGAGCAGTACTTC. Translation gives CASSPPNGQAYEQYF. Looking up the rest from reference TRBV18 and TRBJ2-7 gives the full variable domain: NAGVMQNPRHLVRRRGQEARLRCSPMKGHSHVYWYRQLPEEGLKFMVYLQKENIIDESGMPKERFSAEFPKEGPSILRIQQVVRGDSAAYFCASSPPNGQAYEQYFGPGTRLTVT.

V and J are TRBV11-2 and TRBJ1-1, with TRBD1 as a possible D gene (6 bases). V was pared by 3 bases and J by 4 bases, with 9 bases between. Germline-derived CDR1 and CDR2 are SGHAT and FQNNGV. The CDR3 runs 13 residues. The CDR3 region is CASSFQGFTEAFF. In DNA, the CDR3 is TGTGCCAGCAGCTTTCAGGGGTTCACTGAAGCTTTCTTT.

This clone occurred once. The genes are TRBV18 and TRBJ2-7, with D possibly TRBD1 on 6 matching bases. The length of the CDR3 is 15 residues. Germline CDR1 and CDR2: KGHSH and LQKENI. Trimming shortened V by 3 bases and J by 0 bases, and 12 bases separated the two germline ends. The CDR3 coding sequence is TGTGCCAGCTCACCGCCAACAGGGTTCTCCTACGAGCAGTACTTC. It translates to CASSPPTGFSYEQYF. Full variable domain (remainder filled in from reference TRBV18 and TRBJ2-7): NAGVMQNPRHLVRRRGQEARLRCSPMKGHSHVYWYRQLPEEGLKFMVYLQKENIIDESGMPKERFSAEFPKEGPSILRIQQVVRGDSAAYFCASSPPTGFSYEQYFGPGTRLTVT.

V gene TRBV6-2 or TRBV6-3 combines with J gene TRBJ1-4; weak D call: TRBD1 (6 bases). The germline V gene encodes CDR1 MNHEY and CDR2 SVGEGT. The germline V and J ends were trimmed by 4 bases and 3 bases, with 12 bases remaining between them. The length of the CDR3 is 15 residues. CDR3 coding DNA: TGTGCCAGCAGTTCACAGGGTTCGGCTAATGAAAAACTGTTTTTT. The encoded protein is CASSSQGSANEKLFF.

The chain uses TRBV5-1 and TRBJ1-1; TRBD1 agrees at 7 bases. The CDR3 extends over 13 amino acids. CDR1 and CDR2 (germline): SGHRS, YFSETQ. Losses at the gene ends were 4 bases for V and 3 bases for J; bases not matched to a gene: 3. The CDR3 bases are TGCGCCAGCAGCGCGGGACAGCACACTGAAGCTTTCTTT. Translating it yields CASSAGQHTEAFF.